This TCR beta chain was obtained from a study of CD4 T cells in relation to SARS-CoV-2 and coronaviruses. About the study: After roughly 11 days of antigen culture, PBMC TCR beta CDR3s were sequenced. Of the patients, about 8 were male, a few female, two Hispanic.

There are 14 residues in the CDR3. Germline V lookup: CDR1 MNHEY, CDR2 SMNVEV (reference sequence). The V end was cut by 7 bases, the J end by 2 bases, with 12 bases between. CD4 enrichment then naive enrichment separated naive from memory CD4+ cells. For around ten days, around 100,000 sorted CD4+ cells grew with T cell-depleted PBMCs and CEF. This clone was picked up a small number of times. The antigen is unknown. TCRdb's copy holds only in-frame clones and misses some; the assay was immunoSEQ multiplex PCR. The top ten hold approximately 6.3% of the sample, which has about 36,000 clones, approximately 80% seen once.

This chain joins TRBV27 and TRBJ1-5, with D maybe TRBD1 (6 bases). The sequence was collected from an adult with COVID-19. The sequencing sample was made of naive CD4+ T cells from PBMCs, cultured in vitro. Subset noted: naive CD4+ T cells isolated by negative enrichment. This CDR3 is CASMQGWGNQPQHF. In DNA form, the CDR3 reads TGTGCCAGCATGCAGGGGTGGGGCAATCAGCCCCAGCATTTT.